This T cell receptor beta chain was captured in a study of blood T cell repertoires in COVID-19. Study details: Samples of COVID-19 (acute and convalescent) were obtained from the United States, Italy and Spain. In each case, the material was cDNA or gDNA derived from T cells, B-cell-depleted T cells, or PBMCs.

The table came from immunoSEQ multiplex PCR; TCRdb's copy has only in-frame clones and leaves some out. Of a few hundred thousand clones listed, just under 90% were seen once; the top ten hold less than 2%. Germline lookup yields CDR1 ENHRY and CDR2 SYGVKD. CDR3 length: 19 amino acids. V shed 6 bases and J shed 9 bases, with 36 bases lying between them. The origin of this receptor is a young woman who had recovered from COVID-19. The chain combines TRBV10-3 with TRBJ2-7; tentative D call: TRBD1 (6 bases). Material: PBMCs or T cells enriched from blood (not recorded which). The CDR3 sequence: CAISKASQPSDRLVYVQYF. The CDR3 nucleotides read TGTGCCATCAGCAAAGCAAGCCAACCAAGCGACAGGCTCGTTTATGTGCAGTACTTC.